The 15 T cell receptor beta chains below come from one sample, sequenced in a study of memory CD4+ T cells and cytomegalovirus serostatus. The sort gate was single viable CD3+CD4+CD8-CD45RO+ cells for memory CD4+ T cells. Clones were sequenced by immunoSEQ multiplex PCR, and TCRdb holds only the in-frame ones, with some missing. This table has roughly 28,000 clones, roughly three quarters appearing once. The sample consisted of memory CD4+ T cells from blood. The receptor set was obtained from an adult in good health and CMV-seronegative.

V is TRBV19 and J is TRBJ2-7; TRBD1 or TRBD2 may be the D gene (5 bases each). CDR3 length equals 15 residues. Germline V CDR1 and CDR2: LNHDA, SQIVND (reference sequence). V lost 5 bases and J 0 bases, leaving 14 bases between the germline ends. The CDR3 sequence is CASSPRGVASYEQYF. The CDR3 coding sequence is TGTGCCAGTAGTCCCCGGGGCGTTGCCTCCTACGAGCAGTACTTC.

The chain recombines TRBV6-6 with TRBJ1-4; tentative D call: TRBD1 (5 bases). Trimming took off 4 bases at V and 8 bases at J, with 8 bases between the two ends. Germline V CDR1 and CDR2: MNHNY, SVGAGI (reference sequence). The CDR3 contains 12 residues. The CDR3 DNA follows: TGTGCCAGCAGTTTAGCAGGGGAAAAACTGTTTTTT. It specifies CASSLAGEKLFF.

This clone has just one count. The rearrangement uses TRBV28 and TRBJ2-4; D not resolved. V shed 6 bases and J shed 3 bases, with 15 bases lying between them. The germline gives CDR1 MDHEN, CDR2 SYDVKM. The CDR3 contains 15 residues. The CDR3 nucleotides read TGTGCCAGCAGCTCTGTGTCTCAGGTCAAAAACATTCAGTACTTC. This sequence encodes CASSSVSQVKNIQYF.

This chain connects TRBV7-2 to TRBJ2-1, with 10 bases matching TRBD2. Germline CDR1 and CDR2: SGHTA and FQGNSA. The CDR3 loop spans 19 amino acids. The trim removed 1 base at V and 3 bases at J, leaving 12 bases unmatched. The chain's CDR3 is CASSLVPHSGTSVYNEQFF. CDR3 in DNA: TGTGCCAGCAGCTTAGTCCCTCACTCTGGGACTAGCGTCTACAATGAGCAGTTCTTC. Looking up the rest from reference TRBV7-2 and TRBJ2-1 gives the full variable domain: GAGVSQSPSNKVTEKGKDVELRCDPISGHTALYWYRQSLGQGLEFLIYFQGNSAPDKSGLPSDRFSAERTGGSVSTLTIQRTQQEDSAVYLCASSLVPHSGTSVYNEQFFGPGTRLTVL.

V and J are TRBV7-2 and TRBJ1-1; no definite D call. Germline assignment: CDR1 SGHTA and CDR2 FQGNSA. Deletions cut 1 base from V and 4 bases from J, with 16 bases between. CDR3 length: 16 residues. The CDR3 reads CASSLVPTFGGTEAFF. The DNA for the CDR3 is TGTGCCAGCAGCTTAGTCCCGACCTTTGGAGGCACTGAAGCTTTCTTT.

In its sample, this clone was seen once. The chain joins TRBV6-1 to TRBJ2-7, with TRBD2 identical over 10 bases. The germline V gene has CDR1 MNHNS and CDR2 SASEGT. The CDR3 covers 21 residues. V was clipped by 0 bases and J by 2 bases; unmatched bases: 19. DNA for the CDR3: TGTGCCAGCAGTGAAGCTGTATATCTAGCGGGAGTCGGGGGAGGGACCTACGAGCAGTACTTC. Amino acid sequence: CASSEAVYLAGVGGGTYEQYF.

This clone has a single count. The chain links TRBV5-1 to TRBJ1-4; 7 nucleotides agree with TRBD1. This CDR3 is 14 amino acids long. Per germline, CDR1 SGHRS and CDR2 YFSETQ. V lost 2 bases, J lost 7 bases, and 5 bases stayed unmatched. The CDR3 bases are TGCGCCAGCAGCTTTACAGGGGACGGTGAAAAACTGTTTTTT. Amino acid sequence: CASSFTGDGEKLFF.

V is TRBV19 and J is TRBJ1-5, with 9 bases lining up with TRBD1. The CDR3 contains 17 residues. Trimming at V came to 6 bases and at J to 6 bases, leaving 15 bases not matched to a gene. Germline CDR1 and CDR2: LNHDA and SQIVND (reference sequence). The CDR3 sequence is CASRIAGTGNGGQPQHF. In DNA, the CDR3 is TGTGCCAGTAGAATCGCCGGGACAGGGAACGGAGGTCAGCCCCAGCATTTT.

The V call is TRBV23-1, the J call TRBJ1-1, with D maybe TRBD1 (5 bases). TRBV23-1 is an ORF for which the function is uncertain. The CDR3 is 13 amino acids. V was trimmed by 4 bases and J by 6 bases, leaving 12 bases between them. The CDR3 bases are TGCGCCAGCAGTCCACCTGACAGAGCTGAAGCTTTCTTT. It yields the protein CASSPPDRAEAFF.

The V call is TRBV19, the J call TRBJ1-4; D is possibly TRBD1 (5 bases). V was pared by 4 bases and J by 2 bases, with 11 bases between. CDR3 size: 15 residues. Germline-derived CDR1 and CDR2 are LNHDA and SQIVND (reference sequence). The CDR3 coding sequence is TGTGCCAGTAGTACGCAGGGAGGTACTAATGAAAAACTGTTTTTT. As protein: CASSTQGGTNEKLFF.

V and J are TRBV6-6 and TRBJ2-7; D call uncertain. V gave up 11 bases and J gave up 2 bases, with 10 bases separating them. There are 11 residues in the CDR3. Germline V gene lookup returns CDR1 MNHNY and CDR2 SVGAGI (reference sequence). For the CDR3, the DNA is TGTGCCTCCCAAGGGACCTACGAGCAGTACTTC. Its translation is CASQGTYEQYF.

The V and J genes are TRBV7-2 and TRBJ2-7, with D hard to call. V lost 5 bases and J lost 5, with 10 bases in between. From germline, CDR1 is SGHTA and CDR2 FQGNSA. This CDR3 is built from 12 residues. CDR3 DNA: TGTGCCAGCAGCCCGTATCGGAACGAGCAGTACTTC. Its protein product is CASSPYRNEQYF.

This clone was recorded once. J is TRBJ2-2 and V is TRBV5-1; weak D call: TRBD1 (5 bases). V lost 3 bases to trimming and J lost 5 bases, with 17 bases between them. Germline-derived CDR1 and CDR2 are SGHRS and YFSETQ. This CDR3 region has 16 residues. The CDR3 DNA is TGCGCCAGCAGCTCCGGACAATCTTCAGGTACCGGGGAGCTGTTTTTT. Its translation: CASSSGQSSGTGELFF.

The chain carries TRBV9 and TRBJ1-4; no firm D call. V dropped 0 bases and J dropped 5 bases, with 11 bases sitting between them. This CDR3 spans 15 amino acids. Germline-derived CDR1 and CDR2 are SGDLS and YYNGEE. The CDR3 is CASSVGPERNEKLFF. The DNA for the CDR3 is TGTGCCAGCAGCGTAGGACCAGAGAGGAATGAAAAACTGTTTTTT.

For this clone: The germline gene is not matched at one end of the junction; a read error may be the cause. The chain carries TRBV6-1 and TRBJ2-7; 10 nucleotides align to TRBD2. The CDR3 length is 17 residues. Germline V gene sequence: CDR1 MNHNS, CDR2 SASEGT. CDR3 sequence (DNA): TGTGCCATCAGTGAGTTGGGTAGTCTAGCGGGGGACTACGAGCAGTACTTC. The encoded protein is CAISELGSLAGDYEQYF.